The sequence of this TCR beta chain was determined in a study of a mutant IDH1 vaccine in newly diagnosed glioma. The repertoire was sequenced with immunoSEQ multiplex PCR; TCRdb's copy has only in-frame clones and lacks some. The data show tens of thousands of clones, about 81% seen once. Findings and limits, study-wide: Pseudoprogression looked unconnected to shifts in top peripheral T cell clonotypes.

V lost 2 bases and J 0 bases, leaving 9 bases between the germline ends. The length of the CDR3 is 14 residues. Germline V gene data show CDR1 as SGHNT and CDR2 as YYREEE (reference sequence). On this clone: Its antigen is unidentified.

Noted time point: week 47, end of study. It was 300 ug of mutant IDH1 20-mer peptide that made up each vaccine dose, given with topical imiquimod. The sequencing here drew on PBMCs, taken from a glioma patient whose treatment included an IDH1 peptide vaccine. The chain has TRBV5-4 and TRBJ2-7; D is uncertain. The TCR originated in a middle-aged man with glioma. CDR3 in amino acids: CASSFFGSSYEQYF. CDR3 in DNA: TGTGCCAGCAGCTTTTTTGGCAGCTCCTACGAGCAGTACTTC.